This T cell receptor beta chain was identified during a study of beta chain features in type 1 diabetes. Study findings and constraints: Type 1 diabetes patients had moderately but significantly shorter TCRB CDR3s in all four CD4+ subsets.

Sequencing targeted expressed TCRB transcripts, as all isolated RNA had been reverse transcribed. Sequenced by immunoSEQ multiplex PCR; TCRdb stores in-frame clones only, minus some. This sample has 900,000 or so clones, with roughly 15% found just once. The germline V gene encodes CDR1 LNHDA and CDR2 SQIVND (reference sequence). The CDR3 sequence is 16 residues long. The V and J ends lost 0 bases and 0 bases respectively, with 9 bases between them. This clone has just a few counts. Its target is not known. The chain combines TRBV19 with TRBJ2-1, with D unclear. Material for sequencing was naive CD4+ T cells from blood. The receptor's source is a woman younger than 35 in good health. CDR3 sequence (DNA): TGTGCCAGTAGTATAGATCGGGTCGGCTCCTACAATGAGCAGTTCTTC. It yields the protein CASSIDRVGSYNEQFF.